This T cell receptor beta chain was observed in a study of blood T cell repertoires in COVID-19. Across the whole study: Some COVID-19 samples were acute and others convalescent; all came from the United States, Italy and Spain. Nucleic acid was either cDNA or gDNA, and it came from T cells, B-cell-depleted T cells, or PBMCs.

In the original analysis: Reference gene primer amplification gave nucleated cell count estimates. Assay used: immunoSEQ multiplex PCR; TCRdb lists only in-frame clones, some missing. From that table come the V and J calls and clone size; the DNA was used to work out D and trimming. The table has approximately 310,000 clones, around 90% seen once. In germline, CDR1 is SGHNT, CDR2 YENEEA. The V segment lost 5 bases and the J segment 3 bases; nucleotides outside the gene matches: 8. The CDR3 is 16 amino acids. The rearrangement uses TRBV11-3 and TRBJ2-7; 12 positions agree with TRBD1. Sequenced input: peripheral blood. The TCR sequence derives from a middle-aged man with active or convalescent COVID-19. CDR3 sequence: CASSQEGQGAYYEQYF. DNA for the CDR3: TGTGCCAGCAGCCAAGAGGGACAGGGGGCCTACTACGAGCAGTACTTC.